Listed here are 7 T cell receptor beta chains from one sample, sequenced in a study of cytomegalovirus exposure and HLA in healthy donors. Here immunoSEQ multiplex PCR was the method, and the copy in TCRdb shows in-frame clones only, minus some. The repertoire includes tens of thousands of clones, about 93% of them detected once, and roughly 0.63% sits in the top ten. Material for sequencing was PBMCs. The source of these receptors is a woman aged 18-29 years in good health and CMV-seronegative.

V and J are TRBV28 and TRBJ2-3; 9 nucleotides align to TRBD2. V shed 3 bases, J shed 5 bases, and the junction held 6 bases outside the gene matches. Germline assignment: CDR1 MDHEN and CDR2 SYDVKM. CDR3 size: 15 residues. The chain's CDR3 is CASSFSGSNLDTQYF. CDR3 DNA sequence: TGTGCCAGCAGTTTTAGCGGGAGTAATTTAGATACGCAGTATTTT.

The J gene is TRBJ2-2, the V gene TRBV13; D is ambiguous. CDR1 is PRHDT, CDR2 FYEKMQ, per germline (reference sequence). The CDR3 totals 15 residues. Trimming took off 5 bases at V and 4 bases at J, with 14 bases between the two ends. CDR3 loop: CASSTTPAPTGELFF. DNA for the CDR3: TGTGCCAGCAGCACGACACCCGCCCCCACCGGGGAGCTGTTTTTT. The full variable domain, with the rest looked up from reference TRBV13 and TRBJ2-2, is AAGVIQSPRHLIKEKRETATLKCYPIPRHDTVYWYQQGPGQDPQFLISFYEKMQSDKGSIPDRFSAQQFSDYHSELNMSSLELGDSALYFCASSTTPAPTGELFFGEGSRLTVL.

This clone was counted a single time. The V call is TRBV28, the J call TRBJ1-2; 7 bases map to TRBD1. J gave up 5 bases and V 4 bases, and 4 bases lay outside the gene matches. Germline CDR1 MDHEN, CDR2 SYDVKM. This CDR3 contains 13 residues. In DNA form, the CDR3 reads TGTGCCAGCAGTTGGACAGGCCCATATGGCTACACCTTC. As protein: CASSWTGPYGYTF.

The V gene is TRBV7-2, the J gene TRBJ1-5; 8 bases align to TRBD1. This CDR3 contains 15 residues. Trimming at V came to 1 base and at J to 6 bases, leaving 5 bases not matched to a gene. Germline lookup yields CDR1 SGHTA and CDR2 FQGNSA. The DNA for the CDR3 is TGTGCCAGCAGCTTAGACGCAGGGGGCATTCAGCCCCAGCATTTT. This codes for CASSLDAGGIQPQHF.

Notes on this clone: Other nucleotide sequences from this sample produce the same CDR3. The rearrangement links TRBV2 to TRBJ1-4; 7 bases fit TRBD1. This CDR3 contains 16 residues. Germline CDR1 reads SNHLY; CDR2 reads FYNNEI. After removal of 6 bases from V and 8 bases from J, the junction contained 15 bases not matched to a gene. The CDR3 DNA sequence: TGTGCCAGCAGCCACGACCCAGAGGGGGCGCAGGAAAAACTGTTTTTT. Translated, it gives CASSHDPEGAQEKLFF.

V gene TRBV27 combines with J gene TRBJ2-7, with 8 positions matching TRBD1. CDR1 MNHEY and CDR2 SMNVEV come from the germline V gene (reference sequence). The CDR3 runs 13 residues. V was pared by 5 bases and J by 3 bases, with 3 bases of the junction left unmatched. CDR3 amino acids: CASSRGQGYEQYF. CDR3 bases: TGTGCCAGCAGTCGTGGACAGGGCTACGAGCAGTACTTC.

V and J are TRBV2 and TRBJ1-3; D gene ambiguous. Germline V lookup: CDR1 SNHLY, CDR2 FYNNEI. V was pared by 4 bases and J by 0 bases, with 16 bases between. CDR3 length: 17 amino acids. CDR3 nucleotides: TGTGCCAGCAGTGCTTCAGGTGGACTCCTCTCTGGAAACACCATATATTTT. Translated, it gives CASSASGGLLSGNTIYF.